What follows is one T cell receptor (beta chain) and its context. What it recognizes is unknown. The data belong to a study of cytomegalovirus exposure and HLA in healthy donors. Study findings and constraints: Most TCR sequences were uncommon, yet certain public TCRs appeared in many donors. What a later analysis reportedly showed was that an Asian-associated ancestry cluster had fewer N-insertions than the approximately 670-donor mean.

60 Vbeta and 13 Jbeta primers were used in PCR. Source study methods: In a later analysis, of approximately 81 million unique beta chains, roughly 10 million appeared in at least two donors. Profiling relied on immunoSEQ multiplex PCR, and the TCRdb table lists in-frame clones only, not all of them. V and J calls and clone size follow that table, whereas D and trimming were derived from the DNA. The sample's table shows roughly 220,000 clones. This CDR3 is 16 amino acids long. Looked up from germline, CDR1 is KGHSH and CDR2 is LQKENI. With 2 bases removed from V and 7 bases from J, the gap between germline ends came to 21 bases.

The specimen sequenced was PBMCs. This clonotype was obtained from a girl aged 2-15 years in good health and CMV-seropositive. The chain has TRBV18 and TRBJ2-7; D is perhaps TRBD1 (6 bases). The CDR3 reads CASSPLLADSRPEQYF. The DNA of the CDR3 is TGTGCCAGCTCACCATTACTGGCGGACAGCAGACCGGAGCAGTACTTC.